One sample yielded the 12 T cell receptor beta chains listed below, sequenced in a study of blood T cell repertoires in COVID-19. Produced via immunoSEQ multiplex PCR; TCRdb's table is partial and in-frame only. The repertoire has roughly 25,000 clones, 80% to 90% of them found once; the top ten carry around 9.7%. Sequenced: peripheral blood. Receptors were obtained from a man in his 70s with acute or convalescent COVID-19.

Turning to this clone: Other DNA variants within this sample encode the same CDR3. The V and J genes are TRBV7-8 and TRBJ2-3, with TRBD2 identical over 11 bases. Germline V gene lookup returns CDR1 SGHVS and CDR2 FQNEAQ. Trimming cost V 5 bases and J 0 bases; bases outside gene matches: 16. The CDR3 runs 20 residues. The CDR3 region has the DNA TGTGCCAGCAGCACCGAACTGACTAGCGGGACCGTGGAGAGCACAGATACGCAGTATTTT. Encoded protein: CASSTELTSGTVESTDTQYF.

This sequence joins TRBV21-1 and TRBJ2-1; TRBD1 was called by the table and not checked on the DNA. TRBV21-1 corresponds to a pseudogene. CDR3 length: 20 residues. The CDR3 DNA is TGTGCCAGCCGCAGAAGGGGGGACAGGGGGCGTAATTGTTCCTACAATGAGCAGTTCTTC. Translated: CASRRRGDRGRNCSYNEQFF.

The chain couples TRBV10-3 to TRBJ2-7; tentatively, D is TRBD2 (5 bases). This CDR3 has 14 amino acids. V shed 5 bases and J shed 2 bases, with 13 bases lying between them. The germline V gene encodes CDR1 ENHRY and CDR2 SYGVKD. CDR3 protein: CAISPRENPYEQYF. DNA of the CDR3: TGTGCCATCAGTCCGAGGGAAAACCCCTACGAGCAGTACTTC.

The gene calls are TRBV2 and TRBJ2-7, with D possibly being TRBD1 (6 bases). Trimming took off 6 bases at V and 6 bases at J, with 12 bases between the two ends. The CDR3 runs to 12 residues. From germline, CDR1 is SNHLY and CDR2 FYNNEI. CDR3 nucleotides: TGTGCCAGCAGGGGGGCCCCCGTCGAGCAGTACTTC. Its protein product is CASRGAPVEQYF.

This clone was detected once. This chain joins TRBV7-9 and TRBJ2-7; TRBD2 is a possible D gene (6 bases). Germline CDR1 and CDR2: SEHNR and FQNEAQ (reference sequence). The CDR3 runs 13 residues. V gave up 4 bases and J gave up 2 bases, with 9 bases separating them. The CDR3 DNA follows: TGTGCCAGCAGCTGGGGCGGGGCCTACGAGCAGTACTTC. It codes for CASSWGGAYEQYF. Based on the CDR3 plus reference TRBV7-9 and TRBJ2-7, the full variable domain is DTGVSQNPRHKITKRGQNVTFRCDPISEHNRLYWYRQTLGQGPEFLTYFQNEAQLEKSRLLSDRFSAERPKGSFSTLEIQRTEQGDSAMYLCASSWGGAYEQYFGPGTRLTVT.

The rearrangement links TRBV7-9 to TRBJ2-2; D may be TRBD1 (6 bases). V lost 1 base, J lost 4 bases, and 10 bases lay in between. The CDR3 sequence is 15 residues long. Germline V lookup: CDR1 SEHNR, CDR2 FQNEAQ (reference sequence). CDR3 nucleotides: TGTGCCAGCAGCTTAGACAGGGCTGGCACCGGGGAGCTGTTTTTT. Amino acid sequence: CASSLDRAGTGELFF. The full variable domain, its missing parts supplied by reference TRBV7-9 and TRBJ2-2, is DTGVSQNPRHKITKRGQNVTFRCDPISEHNRLYWYRQTLGQGPEFLTYFQNEAQLEKSRLLSDRFSAERPKGSFSTLEIQRTEQGDSAMYLCASSLDRAGTGELFFGEGSRLTVL.

CDR3 nucleotide sequence: TGCAGCGTAGGAAAGGACAGCATGAACACTGAAGCTTTCTTT. This encodes CSVGKDSMNTEAFF. This chain uses TRBV29-1 with TRBJ1-1, with a weak D call TRBD1 (6 bases). This CDR3 comprises 14 residues. Germline CDR1 is SQVTM and CDR2 is ANQGSEA. Deletions cut 6 bases from V and 0 bases from J, with 14 bases between.

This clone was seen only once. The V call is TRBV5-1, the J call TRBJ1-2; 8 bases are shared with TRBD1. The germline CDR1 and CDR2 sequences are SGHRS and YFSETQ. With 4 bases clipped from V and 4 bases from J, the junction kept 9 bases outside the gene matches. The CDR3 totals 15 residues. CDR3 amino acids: CASSATGGVSYGYTF. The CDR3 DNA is TGCGCCAGCAGCGCTACAGGGGGGGTATCCTATGGCTACACCTTC.

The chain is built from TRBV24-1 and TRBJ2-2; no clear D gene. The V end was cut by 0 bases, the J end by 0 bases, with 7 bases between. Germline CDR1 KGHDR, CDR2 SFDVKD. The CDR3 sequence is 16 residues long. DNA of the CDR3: TGTGCCACCAGTGATTTGCACAGCTCGAACACCGGGGAGCTGTTTTTT. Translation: CATSDLHSSNTGELFF.

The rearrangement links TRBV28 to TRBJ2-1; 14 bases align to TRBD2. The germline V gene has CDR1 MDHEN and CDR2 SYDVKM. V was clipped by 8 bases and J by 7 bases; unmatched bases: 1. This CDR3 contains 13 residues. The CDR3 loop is CASRLAGGNEQFF. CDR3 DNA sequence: TGTGCCAGCCGACTAGCGGGAGGGAATGAGCAGTTCTTC.

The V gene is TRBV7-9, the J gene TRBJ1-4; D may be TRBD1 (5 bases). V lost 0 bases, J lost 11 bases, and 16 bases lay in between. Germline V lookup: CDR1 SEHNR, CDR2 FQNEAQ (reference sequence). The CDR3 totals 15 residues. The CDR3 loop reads CASSLALGVGGKLFF. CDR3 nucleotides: TGTGCCAGCAGCTTAGCGCTGGGGGTCGGAGGGAAACTGTTTTTT.

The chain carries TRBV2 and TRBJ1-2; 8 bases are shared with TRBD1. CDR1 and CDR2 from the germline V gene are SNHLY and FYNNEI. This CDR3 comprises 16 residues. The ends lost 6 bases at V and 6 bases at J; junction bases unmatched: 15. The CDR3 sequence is CASSDRRRGQGHGYTF. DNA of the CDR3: TGTGCCAGCAGCGATCGGAGGAGAGGACAGGGACATGGCTACACCTTC.